This record covers a single T cell receptor (beta chain). TCRdb's table, derived via immunoSEQ multiplex PCR, lists solely in-frame clones and lacks some. This sample has over 350,000 clones, with approximately 90% found just once. This sample was taken from a study of blood T cell repertoires in COVID-19. Overall study context: Donors in the United States, Italy and Spain gave samples during acute or convalescent COVID-19.

The length of the CDR3 is 14 residues. The ends were cut back, 5 bases at V and 3 bases at J, with 13 bases in the middle. CDR1 is SGHTA, CDR2 FQGNSA, per germline. The gene calls are TRBV7-2 and TRBJ1-1; D might be TRBD1 (6 bases). The sample taken for sequencing was PBMCs or T cells enriched from blood (not recorded which). The TCR originated in a woman aged 18-30 years with acute COVID-19. As DNA, the CDR3 is TGTGCCAGCAGCACGGGACACCGGGACACTGAAGCTTTCTTT. As protein: CASSTGHRDTEAFF.